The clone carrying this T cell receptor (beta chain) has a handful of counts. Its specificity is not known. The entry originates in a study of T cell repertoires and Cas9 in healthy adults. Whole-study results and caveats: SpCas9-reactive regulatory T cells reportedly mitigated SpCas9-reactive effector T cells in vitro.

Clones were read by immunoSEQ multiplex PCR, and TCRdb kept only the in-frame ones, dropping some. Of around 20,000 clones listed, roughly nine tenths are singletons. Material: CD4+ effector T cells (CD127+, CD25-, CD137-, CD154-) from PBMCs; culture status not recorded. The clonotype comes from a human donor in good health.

The CDR3 sequence is CASSSRHSNTEAFF. CDR3 nucleotide sequence: TGCGCCAGCAGCTCAAGACACTCGAACACTGAAGCTTTCTTT. V and J are TRBV5-1 and TRBJ1-1; no firm D call. The germline CDR1 and CDR2 sequences are SGHRS and YFSETQ. V dropped 3 bases and J dropped 1 base, with 10 bases sitting between them. There are 14 residues in the CDR3.